One and the same sample provided the 7 T cell receptor beta chains below, sequenced in a study of cytomegalovirus exposure and HLA in healthy donors. Both 60 Vbeta primers and 13 Jbeta primers went into the PCR. The protocol was immunoSEQ multiplex PCR, while the TCRdb copy is restricted to in-frame clones and leaves out a portion. The data show some 110,000 clones, 50% to 65% seen once. The sequenced sample consisted of PBMCs. These receptors all come from a middle-aged woman in good health and CMV-seropositive.

V and J are TRBV7-8 and TRBJ2-7; D perhaps matches TRBD2 (6 bases). The CDR3 is 15 amino acids. The V and J ends lost 2 bases and 3 bases respectively, with 14 bases between them. CDR1 SGHVS and CDR2 FQNEAQ come from the germline V gene. In nucleotides, the CDR3 is TGTGCCAGCAGCTTAAGGTCTAGCGAGTTCTACGAGCAGTACTTC. Residues: CASSLRSSEFYEQYF.

This chain joins TRBV2 and TRBJ2-2, with D possibly being TRBD2 (6 bases). The V end lost 8 bases, the J end lost 4 bases, and 20 bases lay between the germline ends. This CDR3 has 16 amino acids. In germline, CDR1 is SNHLY, CDR2 FYNNEI. The CDR3 sequence: CASGLTGPGGTGELFF. CDR3 nucleotides: TGTGCCAGCGGCTTGACGGGGCCCGGGGGCACCGGGGAGCTGTTTTTT.

The chain employs TRBV11-3 and TRBJ2-2, with a tentative D call TRBD2 (6 bases). Germline V gives CDR1 SGHNT, CDR2 YENEEA. Trimming cost V 4 bases and J 4 bases, with 10 bases left between them. CDR3 length equals 14 residues. In DNA, the CDR3 is TGTGCCAGCAGCTCGGGACTTCGCACCGGGGAGCTGTTTTTT. Protein: CASSSGLRTGELFF.

This clone was seen only a few times. V and J are TRBV28 and TRBJ1-5; 10 bases fit TRBD1. Germline CDR1 and CDR2: MDHEN and SYDVKM. CDR3 length: 18 residues. The ends lost 4 bases at V and 7 bases at J; junction bases unmatched: 16. The CDR3 nucleotides read TGTGCCAGCAGTTCCTGGGACAGGGGCTCGAAGTTGGGACAGCCCCAGCATTTT. This sequence encodes CASSSWDRGSKLGQPQHF. Based on the CDR3 plus reference TRBV28 and TRBJ1-5, the full variable domain is DVKVTQSSRYLVKRTGEKVFLECVQDMDHENMFWYRQDPGLGLRLIYFSYDVKMKEKGDIPEGYSVSREKKERFSLILESASTNQTSMYLCASSSWDRGSKLGQPQHFGDGTRLSIL.

The chain joins TRBV28 to TRBJ2-2; 11 bases line up with TRBD2. Germline CDR1 MDHEN, CDR2 SYDVKM. The CDR3 covers 21 residues. The ends lost 6 bases at V and 5 bases at J; junction bases unmatched: 23. The CDR3 region has the DNA TGTGCCAGCAGAAGATTGAGACTAGCGGGAATAAACGAGCGCGATACCGGGGAGCTGTTTTTT. This translates into CASRRLRLAGINERDTGELFF.

The rearrangement uses TRBV9 and TRBJ1-6, with 8 bases identical to TRBD1. With 3 bases clipped from V and 8 bases from J, the junction kept 7 bases outside the gene matches. CDR3 length: 15 residues. Germline CDR1 reads SGDLS; CDR2 reads YYNGEE. Here the CDR3 DNA reads TGTGCCAGCAGCGCAGTGACAGGGGACGATTCACCCCTCCACTTT. Translating it yields CASSAVTGDDSPLHF.

V and J are TRBV13 and TRBJ2-5; D perhaps matches TRBD1 (5 bases). This CDR3 region has 13 residues. Germline values: CDR1 PRHDT, CDR2 FYEKMQ (reference sequence). V was shortened by 3 bases and J by 7 bases, with 12 bases between the two germline ends. CDR3 bases: TGTGCCAGCAGCTTTAGTGGAAGGGGGACCCAGTACTTC. It is translated as CASSFSGRGTQYF.